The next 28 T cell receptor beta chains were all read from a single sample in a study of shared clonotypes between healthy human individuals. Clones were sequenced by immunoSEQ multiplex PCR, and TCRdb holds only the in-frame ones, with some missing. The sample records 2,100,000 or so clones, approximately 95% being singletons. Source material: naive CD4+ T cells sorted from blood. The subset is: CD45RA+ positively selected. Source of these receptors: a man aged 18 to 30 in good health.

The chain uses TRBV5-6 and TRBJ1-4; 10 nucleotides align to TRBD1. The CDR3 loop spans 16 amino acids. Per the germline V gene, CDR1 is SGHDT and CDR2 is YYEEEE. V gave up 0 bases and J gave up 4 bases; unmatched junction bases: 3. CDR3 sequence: CASSLGQGAHNEKLFF. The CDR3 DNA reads TGTGCCAGCAGCTTGGGACAGGGGGCCCATAATGAAAAACTGTTTTTT.

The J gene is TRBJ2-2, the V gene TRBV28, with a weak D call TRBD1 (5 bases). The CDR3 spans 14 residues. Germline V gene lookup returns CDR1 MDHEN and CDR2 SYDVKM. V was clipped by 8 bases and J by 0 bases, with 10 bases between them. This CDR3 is CASYPGTNTGELFF. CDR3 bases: TGTGCCAGCTACCCAGGGACGAACACCGGGGAGCTGTTTTTT.

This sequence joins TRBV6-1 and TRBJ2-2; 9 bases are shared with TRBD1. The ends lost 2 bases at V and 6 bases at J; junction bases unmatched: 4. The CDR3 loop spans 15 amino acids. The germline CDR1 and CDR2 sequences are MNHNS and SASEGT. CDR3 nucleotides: TGTGCCAGCAGTGAATGGGGACAGGGTGCCGGGGAGCTGTTTTTT. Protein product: CASSEWGQGAGELFF.

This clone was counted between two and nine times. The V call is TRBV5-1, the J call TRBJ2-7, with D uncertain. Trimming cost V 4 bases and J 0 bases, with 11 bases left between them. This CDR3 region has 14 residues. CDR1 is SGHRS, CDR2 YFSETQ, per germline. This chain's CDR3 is CASSPTISSYEQYF. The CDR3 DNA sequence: TGCGCCAGCAGCCCAACGATCAGCTCCTACGAGCAGTACTTC.

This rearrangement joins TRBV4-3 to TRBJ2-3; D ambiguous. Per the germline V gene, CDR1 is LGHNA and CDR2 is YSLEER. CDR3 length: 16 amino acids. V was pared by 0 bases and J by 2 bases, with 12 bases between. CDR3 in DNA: TGCGCCAGCAGCCAAGATAAGGCCAGAGACACAGATACGCAGTATTTT. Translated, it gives CASSQDKARDTDTQYF.

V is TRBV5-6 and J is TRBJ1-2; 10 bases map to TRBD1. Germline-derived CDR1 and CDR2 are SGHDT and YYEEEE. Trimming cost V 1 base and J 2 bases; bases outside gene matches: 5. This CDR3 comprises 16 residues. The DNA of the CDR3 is TGTGCCAGCAGCTTGTGGGACAGGGGCTACAACTATGGCTACACCTTC. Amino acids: CASSLWDRGYNYGYTF.

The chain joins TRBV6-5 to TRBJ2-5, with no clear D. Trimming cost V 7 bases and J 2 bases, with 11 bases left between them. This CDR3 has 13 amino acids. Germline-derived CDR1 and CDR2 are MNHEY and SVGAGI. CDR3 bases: TGTGCCAGCACCCCACCTGGGCAAGAGACCCAGTACTTC. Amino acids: CASTPPGQETQYF.

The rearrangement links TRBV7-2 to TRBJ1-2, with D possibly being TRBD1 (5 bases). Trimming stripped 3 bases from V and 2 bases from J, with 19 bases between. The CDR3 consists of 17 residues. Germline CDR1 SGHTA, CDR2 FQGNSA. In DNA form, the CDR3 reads TGTGCCAGCAGCTTGGACATTGGAATACGACCGAACTATGGCTACACCTTC. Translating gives CASSLDIGIRPNYGYTF.

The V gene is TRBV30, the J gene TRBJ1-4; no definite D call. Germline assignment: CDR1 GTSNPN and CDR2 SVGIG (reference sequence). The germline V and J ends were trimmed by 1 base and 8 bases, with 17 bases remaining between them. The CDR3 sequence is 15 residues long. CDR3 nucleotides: TGTGCCTGGAGTGACGACGCGGGCTCCGCGGAAAAACTGTTTTTT. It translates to CAWSDDAGSAEKLFF.

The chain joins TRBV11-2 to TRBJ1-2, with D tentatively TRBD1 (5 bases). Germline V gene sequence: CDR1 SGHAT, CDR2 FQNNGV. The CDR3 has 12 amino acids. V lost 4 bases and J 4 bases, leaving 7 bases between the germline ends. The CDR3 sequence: CASSSDSYGYTF. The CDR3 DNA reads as TGTGCCAGCAGCTCCGACAGCTATGGCTACACCTTC.

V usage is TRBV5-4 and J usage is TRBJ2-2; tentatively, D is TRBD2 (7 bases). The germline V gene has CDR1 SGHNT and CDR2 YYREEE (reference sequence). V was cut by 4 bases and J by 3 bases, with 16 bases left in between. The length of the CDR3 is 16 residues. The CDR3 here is CASSPGGGSDTGELFF. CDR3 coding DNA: TGTGCCAGCAGCCCGGGGGGCGGGAGCGACACCGGGGAGCTGTTTTTT.

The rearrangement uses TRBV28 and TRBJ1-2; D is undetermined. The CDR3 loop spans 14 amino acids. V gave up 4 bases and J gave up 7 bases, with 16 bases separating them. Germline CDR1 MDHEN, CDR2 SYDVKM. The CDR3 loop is CASSSSGRRGGYTF. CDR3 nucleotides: TGTGCCAGCAGTTCCTCGGGGAGGCGTGGTGGCTACACCTTC.

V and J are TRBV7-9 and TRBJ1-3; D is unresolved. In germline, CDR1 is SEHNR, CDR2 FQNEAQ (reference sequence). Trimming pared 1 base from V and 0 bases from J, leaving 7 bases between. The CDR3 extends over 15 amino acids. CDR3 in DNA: TGTGCCAGCAGCTTAGTTCCGTCCTCTGGAAACACCATATATTTT. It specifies CASSLVPSSGNTIYF.

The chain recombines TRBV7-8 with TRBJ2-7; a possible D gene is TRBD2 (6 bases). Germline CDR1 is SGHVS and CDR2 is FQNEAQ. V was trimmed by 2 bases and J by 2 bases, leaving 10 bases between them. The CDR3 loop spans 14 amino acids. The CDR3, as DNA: TGTGCCAGCAGCTTAACCGGAGGGGCCTACGAGCAGTACTTC. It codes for CASSLTGGAYEQYF.

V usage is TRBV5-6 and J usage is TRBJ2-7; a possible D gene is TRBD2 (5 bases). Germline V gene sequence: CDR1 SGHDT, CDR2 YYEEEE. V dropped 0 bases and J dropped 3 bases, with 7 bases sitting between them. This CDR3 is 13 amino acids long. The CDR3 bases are TGTGCCAGCAGCTTGGGGACTGACTACGAGCAGTACTTC. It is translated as CASSLGTDYEQYF.

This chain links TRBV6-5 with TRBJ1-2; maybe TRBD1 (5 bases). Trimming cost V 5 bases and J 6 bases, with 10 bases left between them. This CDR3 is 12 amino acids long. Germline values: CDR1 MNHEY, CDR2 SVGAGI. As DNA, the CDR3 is TGTGCCAGCAGTACCGACAGAAATGGCTACACCTTC. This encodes CASSTDRNGYTF.

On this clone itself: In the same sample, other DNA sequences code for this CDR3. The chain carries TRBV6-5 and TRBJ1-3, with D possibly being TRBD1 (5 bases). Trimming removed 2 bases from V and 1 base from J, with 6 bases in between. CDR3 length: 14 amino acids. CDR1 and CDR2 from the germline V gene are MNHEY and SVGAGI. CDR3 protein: CASSYGGSGNTIYF. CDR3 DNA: TGTGCCAGCAGTTACGGGGGATCTGGAAACACCATATATTTT.

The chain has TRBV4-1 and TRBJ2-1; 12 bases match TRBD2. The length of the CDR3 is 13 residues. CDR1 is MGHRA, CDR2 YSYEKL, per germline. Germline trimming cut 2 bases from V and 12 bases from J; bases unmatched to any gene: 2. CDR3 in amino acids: CASSQLLAGGQFF. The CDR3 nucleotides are TGCGCCAGCAGCCAATTACTAGCGGGGGGGCAGTTCTTC.

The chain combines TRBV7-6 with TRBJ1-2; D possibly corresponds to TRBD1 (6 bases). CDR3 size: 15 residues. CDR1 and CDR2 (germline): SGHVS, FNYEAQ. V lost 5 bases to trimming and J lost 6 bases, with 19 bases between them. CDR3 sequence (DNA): TGTGCCAGCAGCCCCCGGGACACAAGGGCGGATGGCTACACCTTC. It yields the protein CASSPRDTRADGYTF.

The CDR3 nucleotides read TGCGCCATCCCGGGGCCATCCTACGAGCAGTACTTC. This codes for CAIPGPSYEQYF. The chain is built from TRBV10-1 and TRBJ2-7; D is perhaps TRBD1 or TRBD2 (5 bases each). The germline V gene encodes CDR1 WNHNN and CDR2 SYGVQD (reference sequence). The CDR3 loop spans 12 amino acids. Trimming took off 10 bases at V and 1 base at J, with 11 bases between the two ends.

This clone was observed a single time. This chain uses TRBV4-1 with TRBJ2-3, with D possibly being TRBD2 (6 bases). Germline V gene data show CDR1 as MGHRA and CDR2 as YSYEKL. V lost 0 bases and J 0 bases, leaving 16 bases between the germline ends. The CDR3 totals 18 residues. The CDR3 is CASSQDPPDYASTDTQYF. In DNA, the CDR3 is TGCGCCAGCAGCCAAGATCCACCGGACTACGCGAGCACAGATACGCAGTATTTT.

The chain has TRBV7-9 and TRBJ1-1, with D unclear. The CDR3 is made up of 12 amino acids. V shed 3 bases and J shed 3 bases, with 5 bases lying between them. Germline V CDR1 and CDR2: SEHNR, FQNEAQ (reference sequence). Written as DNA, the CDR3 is TGTGCCAGCAGCTTTGAGTACACTGAAGCTTTCTTT. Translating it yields CASSFEYTEAFF. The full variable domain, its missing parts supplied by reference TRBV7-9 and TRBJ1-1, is DTGVSQNPRHKITKRGQNVTFRCDPISEHNRLYWYRQTLGQGPEFLTYFQNEAQLEKSRLLSDRFSAERPKGSFSTLEIQRTEQGDSAMYLCASSFEYTEAFFGQGTRLTVV.

The CDR3 nucleotides are TGTGCCAGCAGTTACTCGAATCGGGTGAACACTGAAGCTTTCTTT. Its protein product is CASSYSNRVNTEAFF. This chain uses TRBV6-5 with TRBJ1-1; no firm D call. CDR3 length: 15 residues. Trimming left V 0 bases short and J 0 bases short, with 8 bases between. CDR1 MNHEY and CDR2 SVGAGI come from the germline V gene.

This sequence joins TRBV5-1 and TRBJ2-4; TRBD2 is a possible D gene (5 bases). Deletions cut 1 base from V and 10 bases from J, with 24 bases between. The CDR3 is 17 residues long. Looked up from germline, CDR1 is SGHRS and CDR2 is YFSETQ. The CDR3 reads CASSLWAQAGKTGIQYF. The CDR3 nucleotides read TGCGCCAGCAGCTTGTGGGCCCAAGCCGGGAAAACGGGAATTCAGTACTTC.

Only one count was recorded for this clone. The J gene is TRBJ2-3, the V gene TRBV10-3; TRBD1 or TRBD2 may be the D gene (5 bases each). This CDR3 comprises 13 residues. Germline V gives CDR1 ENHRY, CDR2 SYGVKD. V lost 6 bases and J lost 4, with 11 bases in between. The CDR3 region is CAISPGGSDTQYF. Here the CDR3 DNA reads TGTGCCATCAGCCCTGGGGGATCAGATACGCAGTATTTT.

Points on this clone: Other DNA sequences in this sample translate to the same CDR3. The CDR3 sequence is CAISETDYNEQFF. The CDR3 DNA follows: TGTGCCATCAGTGAGACTGATTACAATGAGCAGTTCTTC. The V gene is TRBV10-3, the J gene TRBJ2-1; D remains unclear. Germline V CDR1 and CDR2: ENHRY, SYGVKD. This CDR3 region has 13 residues. Trimming stripped 2 bases from V and 4 bases from J, with 6 bases between.

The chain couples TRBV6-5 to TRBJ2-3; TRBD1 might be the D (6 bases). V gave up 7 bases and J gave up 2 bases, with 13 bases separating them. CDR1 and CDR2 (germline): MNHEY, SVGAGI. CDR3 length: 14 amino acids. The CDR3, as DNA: TGTGCCAGCAACCGGGGACATCACACAGATACGCAGTATTTT. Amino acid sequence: CASNRGHHTDTQYF.

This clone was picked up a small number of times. The CDR3 DNA is TGTGCCAGCAGCTACGGACAGGCCGATCTCAATCAGCCCCAGCATTTT. This codes for CASSYGQADLNQPQHF. This rearrangement joins TRBV5-5 to TRBJ1-5, with TRBD1 matching 7 bases. V dropped 3 bases and J dropped 3; count of bases not matched to a gene: 9. The CDR3 runs 16 residues. Germline V CDR1 and CDR2: SGHKS, YYEKEE (reference sequence).